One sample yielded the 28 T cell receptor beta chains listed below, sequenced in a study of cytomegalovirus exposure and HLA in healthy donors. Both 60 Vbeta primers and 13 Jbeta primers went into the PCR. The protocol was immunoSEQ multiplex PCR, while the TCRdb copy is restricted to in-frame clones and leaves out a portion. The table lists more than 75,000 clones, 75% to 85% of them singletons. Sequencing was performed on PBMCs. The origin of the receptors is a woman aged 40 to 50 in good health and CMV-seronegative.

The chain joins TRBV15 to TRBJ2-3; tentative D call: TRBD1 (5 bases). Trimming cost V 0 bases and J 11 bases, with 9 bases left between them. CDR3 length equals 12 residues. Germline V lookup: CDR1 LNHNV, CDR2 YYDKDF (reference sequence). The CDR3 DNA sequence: TGTGCCACCAGCAGAGAGGGGCGTGGGCAGTATTTT. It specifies CATSREGRGQYF.

CDR3 protein: CASSLLGVGAWVEAFF. CDR3 in DNA: TGTGCCAGCAGCTTGTTAGGGGTAGGGGCTTGGGTTGAAGCTTTCTTT. This chain joins TRBV5-6 and TRBJ1-1; a weak D match, TRBD1 (5 bases). The CDR3 contains 16 residues. Germline lookup yields CDR1 SGHDT and CDR2 YYEEEE. With 1 base removed from V and 7 bases from J, the gap between germline ends came to 20 bases. The full variable domain, with the rest looked up from reference TRBV5-6 and TRBJ1-1, is DAGVTQSPTHLIKTRGQQVTLRCSPKSGHDTVSWYQQALGQGPQFIFQYYEEEERQRGNFPDRFSGHQFPNYSSELNVNALLLGDSALYLCASSLLGVGAWVEAFFGQGTRLTVV.

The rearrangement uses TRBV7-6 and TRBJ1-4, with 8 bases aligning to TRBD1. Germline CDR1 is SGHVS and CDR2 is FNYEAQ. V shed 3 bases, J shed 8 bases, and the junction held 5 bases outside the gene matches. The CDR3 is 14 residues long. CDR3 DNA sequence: TGTGCCAGCAGCTTGGGGACAGGACGAGAAAAACTGTTTTTT. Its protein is CASSLGTGREKLFF.

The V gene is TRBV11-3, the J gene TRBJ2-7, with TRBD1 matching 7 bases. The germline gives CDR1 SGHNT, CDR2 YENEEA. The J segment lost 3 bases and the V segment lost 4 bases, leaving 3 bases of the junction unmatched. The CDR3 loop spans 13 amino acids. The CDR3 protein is CASSYRQGYEQYF. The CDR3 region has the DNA TGTGCCAGCAGCTACCGACAGGGCTACGAGCAGTACTTC.

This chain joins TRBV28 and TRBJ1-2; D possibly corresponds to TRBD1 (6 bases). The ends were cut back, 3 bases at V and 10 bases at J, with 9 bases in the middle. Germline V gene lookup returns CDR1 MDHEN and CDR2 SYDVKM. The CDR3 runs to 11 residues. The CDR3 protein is CASSLTGDYTF. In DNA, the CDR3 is TGTGCCAGCAGTTTGACAGGCGACTACACCTTC.

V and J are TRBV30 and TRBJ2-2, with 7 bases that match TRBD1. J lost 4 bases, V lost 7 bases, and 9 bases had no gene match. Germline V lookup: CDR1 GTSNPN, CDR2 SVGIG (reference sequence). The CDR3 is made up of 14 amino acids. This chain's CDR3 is CASAKGAGTGELFF. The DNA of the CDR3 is TGTGCCTCGGCCAAGGGGGCCGGCACCGGGGAGCTGTTTTTT.

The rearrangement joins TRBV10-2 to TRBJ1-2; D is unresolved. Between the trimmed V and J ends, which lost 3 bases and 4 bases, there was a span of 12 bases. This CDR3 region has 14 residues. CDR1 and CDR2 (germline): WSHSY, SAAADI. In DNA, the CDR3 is TGCGCCAGCAGTGACCCGCGGGTGGGCTATGGCTACACCTTC. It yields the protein CASSDPRVGYGYTF.

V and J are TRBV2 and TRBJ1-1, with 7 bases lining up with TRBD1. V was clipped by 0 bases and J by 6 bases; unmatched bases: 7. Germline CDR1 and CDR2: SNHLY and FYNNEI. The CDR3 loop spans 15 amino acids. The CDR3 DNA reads TGTGCCAGCAGTGAAGCGTTAGGGGGCGCGTCTGAAGCTTTCTTT. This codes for CASSEALGGASEAFF.

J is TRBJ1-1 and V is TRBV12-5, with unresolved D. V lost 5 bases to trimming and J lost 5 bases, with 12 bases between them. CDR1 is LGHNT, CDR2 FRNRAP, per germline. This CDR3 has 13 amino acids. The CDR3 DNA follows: TGTGCTAGTGGTCAATCCGGGAGTACTGAAGCTTTCTTT. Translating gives CASGQSGSTEAFF.

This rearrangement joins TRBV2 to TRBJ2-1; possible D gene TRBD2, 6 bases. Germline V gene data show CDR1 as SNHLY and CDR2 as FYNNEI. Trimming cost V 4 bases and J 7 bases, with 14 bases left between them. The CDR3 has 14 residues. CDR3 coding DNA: TGTGCCAGCAGTGGGGGCCGGGGGTTAAATGAGCAGTTCTTC. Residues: CASSGGRGLNEQFF.

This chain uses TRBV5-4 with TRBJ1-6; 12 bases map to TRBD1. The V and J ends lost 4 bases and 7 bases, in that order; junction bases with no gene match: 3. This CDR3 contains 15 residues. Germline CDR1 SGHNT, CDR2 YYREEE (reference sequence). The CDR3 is CASSAGTGGNSPLHF. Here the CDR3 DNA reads TGTGCCAGCAGCGCAGGGACAGGGGGCAATTCACCCCTCCACTTT.

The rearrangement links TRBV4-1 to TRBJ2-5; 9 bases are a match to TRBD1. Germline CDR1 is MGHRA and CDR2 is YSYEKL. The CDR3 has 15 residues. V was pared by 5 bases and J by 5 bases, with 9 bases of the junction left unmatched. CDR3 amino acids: CASSNNRGRGETQYF. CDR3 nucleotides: TGCGCCAGCAGCAACAACAGGGGGCGCGGGGAGACCCAGTACTTC.

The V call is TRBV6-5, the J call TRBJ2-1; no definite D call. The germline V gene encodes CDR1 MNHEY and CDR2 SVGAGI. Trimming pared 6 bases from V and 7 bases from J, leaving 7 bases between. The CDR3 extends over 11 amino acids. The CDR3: CASSRKNEQFF. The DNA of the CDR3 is TGTGCCAGCAGCAGGAAAAATGAGCAGTTCTTC.

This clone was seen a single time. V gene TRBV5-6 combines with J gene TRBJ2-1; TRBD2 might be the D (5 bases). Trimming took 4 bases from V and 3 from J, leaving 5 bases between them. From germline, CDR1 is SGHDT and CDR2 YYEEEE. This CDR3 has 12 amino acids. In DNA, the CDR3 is TGTGCCAGCAGCCGGGACTACAATGAGCAGTTCTTC. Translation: CASSRDYNEQFF.

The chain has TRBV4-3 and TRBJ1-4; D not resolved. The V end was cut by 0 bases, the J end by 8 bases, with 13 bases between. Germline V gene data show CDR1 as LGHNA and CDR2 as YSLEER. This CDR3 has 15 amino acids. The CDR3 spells CASSQDLKELEKLFF. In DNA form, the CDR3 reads TGCGCCAGCAGCCAAGATCTTAAGGAGCTCGAAAAACTGTTTTTT.

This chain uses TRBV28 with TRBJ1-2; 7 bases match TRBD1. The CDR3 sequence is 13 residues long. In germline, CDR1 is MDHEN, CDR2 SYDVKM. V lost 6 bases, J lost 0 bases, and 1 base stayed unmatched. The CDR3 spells CASSGTANYGYTF. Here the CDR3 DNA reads TGTGCCAGCAGCGGGACAGCTAACTATGGCTACACCTTC.

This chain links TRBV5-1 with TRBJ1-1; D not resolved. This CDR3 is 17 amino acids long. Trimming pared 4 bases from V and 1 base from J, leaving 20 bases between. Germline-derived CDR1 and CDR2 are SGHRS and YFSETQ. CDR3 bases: TGCGCCAGCAGCCCCGGCGGAGCCTCGGATCGGAACACTGAAGCTTTCTTT. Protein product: CASSPGGASDRNTEAFF.

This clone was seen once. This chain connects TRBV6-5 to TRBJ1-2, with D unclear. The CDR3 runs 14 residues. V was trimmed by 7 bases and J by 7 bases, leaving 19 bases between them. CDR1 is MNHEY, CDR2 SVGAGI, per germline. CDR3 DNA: TGTGCCAGCAACCAACCCGGAGCCCGGGGTGGCTACACCTTC. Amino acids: CASNQPGARGGYTF.

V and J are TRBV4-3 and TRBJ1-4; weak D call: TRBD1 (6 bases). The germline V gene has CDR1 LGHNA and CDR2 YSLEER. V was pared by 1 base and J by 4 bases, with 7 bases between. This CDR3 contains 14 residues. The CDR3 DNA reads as TGCGCCAGCAGCCAAGGACAGGTTAATGAAAAACTGTTTTTT. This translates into CASSQGQVNEKLFF.

The CDR3 bases are TGTGCCGGCCAGACAGGCCCGGGTTTTGGCTACACCTTC. Protein: CAGQTGPGFGYTF. V usage is TRBV6-1 and J usage is TRBJ1-2; D is possibly TRBD1 (6 bases). CDR3 size: 13 residues. The ends were cut back, 11 bases at V and 7 bases at J, with 20 bases in the middle. Germline lookup yields CDR1 MNHNS and CDR2 SASEGT.

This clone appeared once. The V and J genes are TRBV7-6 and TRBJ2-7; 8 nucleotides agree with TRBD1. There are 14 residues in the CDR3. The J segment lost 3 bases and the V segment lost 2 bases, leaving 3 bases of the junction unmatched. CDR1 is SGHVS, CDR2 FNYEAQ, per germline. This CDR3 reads CASSLSGQGYEQYF. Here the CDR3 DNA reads TGTGCCAGCAGCTTAAGTGGACAGGGCTACGAGCAGTACTTC.

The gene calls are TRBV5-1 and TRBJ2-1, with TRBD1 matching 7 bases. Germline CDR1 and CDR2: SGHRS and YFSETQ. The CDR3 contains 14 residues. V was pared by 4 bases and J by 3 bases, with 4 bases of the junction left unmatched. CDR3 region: CASSRQGFYNEQFF. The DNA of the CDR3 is TGCGCCAGCAGCAGACAGGGATTCTACAATGAGCAGTTCTTC.

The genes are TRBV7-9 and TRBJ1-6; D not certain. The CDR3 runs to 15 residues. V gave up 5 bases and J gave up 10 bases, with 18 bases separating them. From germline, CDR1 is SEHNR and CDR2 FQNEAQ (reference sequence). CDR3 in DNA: TGTGCCAGCAGCCCGGAGGGCGGGGTATTCTCACCCCTCCACTTT. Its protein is CASSPEGGVFSPLHF.

The chain's CDR3 is CASSLSWTSGGRDEQYF. The CDR3 region has the DNA TGTGCCAGCAGTTTATCTTGGACTAGCGGGGGGAGGGACGAGCAGTACTTC. The chain joins TRBV28 to TRBJ2-7, with 14 bases identical to TRBD2. Germline lookup yields CDR1 MDHEN and CDR2 SYDVKM. The CDR3 covers 17 residues. The J segment lost 5 bases and the V segment lost 1 base, leaving 7 bases of the junction unmatched.

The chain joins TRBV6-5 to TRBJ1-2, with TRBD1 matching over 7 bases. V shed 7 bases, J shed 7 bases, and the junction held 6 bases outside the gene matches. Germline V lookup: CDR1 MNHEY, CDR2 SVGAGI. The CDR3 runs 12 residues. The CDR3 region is CASTDRERGYTF. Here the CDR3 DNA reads TGTGCCAGCACCGACAGGGAGCGTGGCTACACCTTC.

DNA of the CDR3: TGTGCCAGCAAACGGGGACAGGGTAGTGGAAACACCATATATTTT. Amino acid sequence: CASKRGQGSGNTIYF. The chain employs TRBV2 and TRBJ1-3; 9 bases fit TRBD1. Germline V gene data show CDR1 as SNHLY and CDR2 as FYNNEI. V shed 7 bases and J 3 bases; nucleotides not matched to a gene: 7. There are 15 residues in the CDR3.

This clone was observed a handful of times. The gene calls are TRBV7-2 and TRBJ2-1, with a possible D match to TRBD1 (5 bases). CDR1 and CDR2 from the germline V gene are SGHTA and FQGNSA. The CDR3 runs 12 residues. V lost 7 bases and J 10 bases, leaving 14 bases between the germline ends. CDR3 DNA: TGTGCCAGCACCCAAGGGGTAGGCGAGCAGTTCTTC. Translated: CASTQGVGEQFF.

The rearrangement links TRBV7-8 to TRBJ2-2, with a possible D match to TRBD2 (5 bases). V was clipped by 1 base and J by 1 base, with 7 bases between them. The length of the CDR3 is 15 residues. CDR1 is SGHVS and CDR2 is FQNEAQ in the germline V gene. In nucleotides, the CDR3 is TGTGCCAGCAGCTTAGGGACTTTGAACACCGGGGAGCTGTTTTTT. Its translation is CASSLGTLNTGELFF. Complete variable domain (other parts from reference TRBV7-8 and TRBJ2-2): GAGVSQSPRYKVAKRGQDVALRCDPISGHVSLFWYQQALGQGPEFLTYFQNEAQLDKSGLPSDRFFAERPEGSVSTLKIQRTQQEDSAVYLCASSLGTLNTGELFFGEGSRLTVL.